This TCR beta chain was documented in a study of spatial heterogeneity in lung cancer. Overall study context: There were consistently more beta-chain sequences detected than alpha-chain sequences. The study's findings and limits: TCRs found ubiquitously expanded in tumor appeared in blood more at resection than at follow-up.

Time point specified: sample taken at primary tumor resection. Sequencing covered unsorted whole RNA taken from tumor, nontumor lung or frozen PBMC. Samples were donated by 72 untreated early-stage non-small cell lung cancer patients. Every individual TCR cDNA molecule carried its own unique molecular identifier, which allowed correction of PCR and sequencing errors. TCRdb passed the 5' RACE reads through MiXCR, listing each CDR3 protein once. The data show some 100,000 distinct CDR3 sequences, with approximately 12% seen just once and roughly two fifths held by the top ten. This clonotype came up many times. The antigen is not known. The germline V gene encodes CDR1 MDHEN and CDR2 SYDVKM. The V gene lost 5 bases and the J gene lost 6 bases, with 17 bases spanning the gap. The CDR3 consists of 14 residues.

The specimen was PBMCs, collected at surgery. The V gene is TRBV28, the J gene TRBJ2-7; D remains unclear. This clonotype originated in a male donor with early-stage non-small cell lung cancer. Written as DNA, the CDR3 is TGTGCCAGCAGTATCCCTCGGTGGGGTTCCGAGCAGTACTTC. Translating gives CASSIPRWGSEQYF.